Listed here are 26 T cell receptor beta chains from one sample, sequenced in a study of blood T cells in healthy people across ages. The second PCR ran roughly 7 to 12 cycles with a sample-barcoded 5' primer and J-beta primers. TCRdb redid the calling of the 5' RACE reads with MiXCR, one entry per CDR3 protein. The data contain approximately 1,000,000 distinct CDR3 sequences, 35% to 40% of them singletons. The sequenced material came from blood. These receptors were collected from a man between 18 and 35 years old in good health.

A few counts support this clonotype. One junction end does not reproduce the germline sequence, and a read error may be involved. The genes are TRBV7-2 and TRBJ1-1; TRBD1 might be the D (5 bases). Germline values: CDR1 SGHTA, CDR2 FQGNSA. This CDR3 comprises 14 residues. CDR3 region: CASSPPRANTEAFF. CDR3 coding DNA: TGTGCCAGCAGCCCCCCCAGGGCGAACACCGAAGCTTTCTTT.

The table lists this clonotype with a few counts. The CDR3 loop is CATSRDPRGGPDTQYF. CDR3 DNA: TGTGCCACCAGCAGAGATCCGCGGGGGGGCCCAGATACGCAGTATTTT. The rearrangement joins TRBV15 to TRBJ2-3, with 9 bases aligning to TRBD2. The CDR3 runs 16 residues. V trimming: 0 bases; J trimming: 4 bases; junction bases outside the gene matches: 5. Germline loops: CDR1 LNHNV, CDR2 YYDKDF (reference sequence).

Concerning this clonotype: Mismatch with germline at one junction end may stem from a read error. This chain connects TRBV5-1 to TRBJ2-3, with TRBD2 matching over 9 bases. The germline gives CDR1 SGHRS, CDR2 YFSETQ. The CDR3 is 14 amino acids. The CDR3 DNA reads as TGCGCCAGCAACCTAGCGGGGAACCCAGATGCGCAGTATTTT. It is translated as CASNLAGNPDAQYF.

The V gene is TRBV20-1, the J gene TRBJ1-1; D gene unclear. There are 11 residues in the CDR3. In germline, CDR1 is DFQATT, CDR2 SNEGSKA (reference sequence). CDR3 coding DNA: TGCAGCGTACCAATGAACACTGAAGCTTTCTTT. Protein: CSVPMNTEAFF.

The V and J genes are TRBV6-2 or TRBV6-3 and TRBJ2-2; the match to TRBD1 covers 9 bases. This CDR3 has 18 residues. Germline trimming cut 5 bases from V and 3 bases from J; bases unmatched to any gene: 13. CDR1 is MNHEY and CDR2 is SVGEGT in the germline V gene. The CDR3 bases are TGTGCCAGCAGTGCACTAACCACCGGGACAGGGCACACCGGGGAGCTGTTTTTT. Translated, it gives CASSALTTGTGHTGELFF.

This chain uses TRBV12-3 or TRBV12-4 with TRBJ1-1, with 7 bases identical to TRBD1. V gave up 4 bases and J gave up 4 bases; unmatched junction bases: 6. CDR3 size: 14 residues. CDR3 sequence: CASSSKDRATEAFF. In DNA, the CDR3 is TGTGCCAGCAGTTCCAAAGACAGGGCCACTGAAGCTTTCTTT.

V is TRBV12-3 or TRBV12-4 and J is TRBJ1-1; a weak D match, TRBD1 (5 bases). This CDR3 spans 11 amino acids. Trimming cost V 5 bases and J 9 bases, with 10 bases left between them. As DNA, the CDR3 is TGTGCCAGCAGTCAGGGACGTAAAGCTTTCTTT. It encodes CASSQGRKAFF.

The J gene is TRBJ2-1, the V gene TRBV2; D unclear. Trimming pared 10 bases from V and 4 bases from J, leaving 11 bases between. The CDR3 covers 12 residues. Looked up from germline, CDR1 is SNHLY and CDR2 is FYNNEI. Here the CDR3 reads CATCWVYNEQFF. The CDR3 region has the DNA TGTGCCACCTGTTGGGTTTACAATGAGCAGTTCTTC.

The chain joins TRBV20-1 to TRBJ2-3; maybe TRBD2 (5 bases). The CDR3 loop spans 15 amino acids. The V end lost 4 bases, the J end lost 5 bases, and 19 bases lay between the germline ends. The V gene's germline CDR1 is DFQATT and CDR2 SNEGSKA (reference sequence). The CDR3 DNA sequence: TGCAGTGCTAATGCACTAGTGGGGTTAGAAGATACGCAGTATTTT. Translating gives CSANALVGLEDTQYF.

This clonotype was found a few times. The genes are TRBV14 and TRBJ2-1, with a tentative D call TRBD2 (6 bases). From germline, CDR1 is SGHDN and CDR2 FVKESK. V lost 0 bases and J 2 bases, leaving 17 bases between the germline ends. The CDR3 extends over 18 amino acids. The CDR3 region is CASSQESYRRGAYNEQFF. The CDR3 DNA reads TGTGCCAGCAGCCAAGAGTCCTACCGGCGGGGAGCCTACAATGAGCAGTTCTTC.

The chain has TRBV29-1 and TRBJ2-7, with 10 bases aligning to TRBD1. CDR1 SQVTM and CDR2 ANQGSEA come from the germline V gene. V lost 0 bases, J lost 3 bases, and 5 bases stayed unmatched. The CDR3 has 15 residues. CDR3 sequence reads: CSVEDWDRGRYEQYF. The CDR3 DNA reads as TGCAGCGTTGAAGATTGGGACAGGGGACGCTACGAGCAGTACTTC.

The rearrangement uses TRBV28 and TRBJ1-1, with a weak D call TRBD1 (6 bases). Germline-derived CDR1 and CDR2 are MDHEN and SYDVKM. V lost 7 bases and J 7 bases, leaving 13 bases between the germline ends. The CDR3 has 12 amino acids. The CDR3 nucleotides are TGTGCCAGCAAACCTCAGACAGGTGAAGCTTTCTTT. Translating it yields CASKPQTGEAFF.

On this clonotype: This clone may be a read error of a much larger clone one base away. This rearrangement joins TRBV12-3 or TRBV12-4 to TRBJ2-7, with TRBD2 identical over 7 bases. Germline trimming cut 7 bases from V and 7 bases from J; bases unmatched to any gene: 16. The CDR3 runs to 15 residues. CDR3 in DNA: TGTGCCAGCACCATCGGGACTAATTCCTACAATGAGCAGTACTTC. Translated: CASTIGTNSYNEQYF.

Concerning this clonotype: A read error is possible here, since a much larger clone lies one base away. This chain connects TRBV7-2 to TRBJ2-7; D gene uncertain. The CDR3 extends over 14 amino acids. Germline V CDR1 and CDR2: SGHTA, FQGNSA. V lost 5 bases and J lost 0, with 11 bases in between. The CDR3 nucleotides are TGTGCCAGCAGCGTGGGTCAAAACTCCTACGAGCAGTACTTC. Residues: CASSVGQNSYEQYF.

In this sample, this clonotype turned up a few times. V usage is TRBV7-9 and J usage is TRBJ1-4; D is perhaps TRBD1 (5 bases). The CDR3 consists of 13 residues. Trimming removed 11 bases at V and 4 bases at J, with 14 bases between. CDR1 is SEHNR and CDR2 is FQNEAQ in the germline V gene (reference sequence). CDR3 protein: CAGSFGGNEKLFF. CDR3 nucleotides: TGTGCCGGGTCGTTCGGGGGTAATGAAAAACTGTTTTTT.

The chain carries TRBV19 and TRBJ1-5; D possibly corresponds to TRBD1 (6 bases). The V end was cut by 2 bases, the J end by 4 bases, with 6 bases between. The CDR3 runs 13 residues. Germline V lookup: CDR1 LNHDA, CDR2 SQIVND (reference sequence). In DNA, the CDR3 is TGTGCCAGTAGTATAAGGGGGAATCAGCCCCAGCATTTT. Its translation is CASSIRGNQPQHF.

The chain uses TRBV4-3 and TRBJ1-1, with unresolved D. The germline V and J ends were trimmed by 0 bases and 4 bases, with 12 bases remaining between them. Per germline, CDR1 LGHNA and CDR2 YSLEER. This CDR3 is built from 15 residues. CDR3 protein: CASSQDRLAGTEAFF. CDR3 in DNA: TGCGCCAGCAGCCAAGACCGGCTGGCGGGCACTGAAGCTTTCTTT.

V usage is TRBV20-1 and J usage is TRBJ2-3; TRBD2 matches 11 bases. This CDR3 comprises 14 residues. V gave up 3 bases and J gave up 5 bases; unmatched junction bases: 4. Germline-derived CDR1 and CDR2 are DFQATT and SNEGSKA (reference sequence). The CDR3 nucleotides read TGCAGTGCTAGGTTAGCGGGGGGGCAAGATACGCAGTATTTT. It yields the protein CSARLAGGQDTQYF.

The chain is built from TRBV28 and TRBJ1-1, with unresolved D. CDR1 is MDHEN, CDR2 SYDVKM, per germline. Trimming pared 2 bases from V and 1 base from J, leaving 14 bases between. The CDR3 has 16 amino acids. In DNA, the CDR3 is TGTGCCAGCAGTTTAGAGTTAAGGCTCCCGAACACTGAAGCTTTCTTT. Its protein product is CASSLELRLPNTEAFF. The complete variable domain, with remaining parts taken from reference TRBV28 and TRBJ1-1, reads DVKVTQSSRYLVKRTGEKVFLECVQDMDHENMFWYRQDPGLGLRLIYFSYDVKMKEKGDIPEGYSVSREKKERFSLILESASTNQTSMYLCASSLELRLPNTEAFFGQGTRLTVV.

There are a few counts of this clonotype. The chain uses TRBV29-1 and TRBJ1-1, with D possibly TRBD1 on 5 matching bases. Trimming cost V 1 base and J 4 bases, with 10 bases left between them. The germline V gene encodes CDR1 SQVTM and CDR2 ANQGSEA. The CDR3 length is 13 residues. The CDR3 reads CSVEGQGGTEAFF. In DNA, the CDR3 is TGCAGCGTTGAAGGCCAGGGAGGCACTGAAGCTTTCTTT.

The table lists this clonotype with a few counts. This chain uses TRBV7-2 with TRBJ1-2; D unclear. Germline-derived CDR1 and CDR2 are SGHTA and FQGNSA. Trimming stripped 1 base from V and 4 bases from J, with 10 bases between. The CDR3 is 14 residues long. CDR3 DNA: TGTGCCAGCAGCTTAGAAGGACCTAGCTATGGCTACACCTTC. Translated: CASSLEGPSYGYTF. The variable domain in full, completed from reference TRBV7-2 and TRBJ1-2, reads GAGVSQSPSNKVTEKGKDVELRCDPISGHTALYWYRQSLGQGLEFLIYFQGNSAPDKSGLPSDRFSAERTGGSVSTLTIQRTQQEDSAVYLCASSLEGPSYGYTFGSGTRLTVV.

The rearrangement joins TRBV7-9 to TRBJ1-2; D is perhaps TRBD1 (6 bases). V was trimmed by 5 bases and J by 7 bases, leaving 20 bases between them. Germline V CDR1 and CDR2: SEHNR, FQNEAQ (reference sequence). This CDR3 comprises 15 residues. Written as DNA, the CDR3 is TGTGCCAGCAGCCCACCCGCGCAGGGGATAGGTGGCTACACCTTC. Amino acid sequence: CASSPPAQGIGGYTF.

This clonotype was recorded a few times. This CDR3 is CASSLAGRGIEAFF. The CDR3 DNA reads as TGTGCCAGCAGCTTAGCGGGTCGCGGGATTGAAGCTTTCTTT. The chain employs TRBV7-2 and TRBJ1-1; D gene ambiguous. Trimming took off 0 bases at V and 7 bases at J, with 12 bases between the two ends. The length of the CDR3 is 14 residues. Germline values: CDR1 SGHTA, CDR2 FQGNSA.

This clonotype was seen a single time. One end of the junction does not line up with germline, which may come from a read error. The chain's CDR3 is CACSSQGVDLETQYF. The CDR3 DNA follows: TGTGCCTGCAGTTCTCAGGGTGTCGATTTGGAGACCCAGTACTTC. The chain couples TRBV27 to TRBJ2-7, with D perhaps TRBD1 (5 bases). The J call is uncertain, as TRBJ2-5 better fits the DNA end. Looked up from germline, CDR1 is MNHEY and CDR2 is SMNVEV (reference sequence). CDR3 length: 15 amino acids.

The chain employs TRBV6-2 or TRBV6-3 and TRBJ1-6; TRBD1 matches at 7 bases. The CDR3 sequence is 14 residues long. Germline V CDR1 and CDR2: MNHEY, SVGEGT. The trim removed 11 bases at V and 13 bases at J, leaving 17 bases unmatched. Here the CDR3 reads CAGGPGTDRYPLHF. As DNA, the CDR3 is TGTGCCGGAGGGCCGGGGACAGATCGCTACCCCCTCCACTTT.

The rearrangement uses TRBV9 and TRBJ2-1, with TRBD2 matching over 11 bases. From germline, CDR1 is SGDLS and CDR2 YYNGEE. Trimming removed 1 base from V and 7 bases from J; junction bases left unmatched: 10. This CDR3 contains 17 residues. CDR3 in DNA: TGTGCCAGCAGCGTACGGGCTAGCGGGGGGCCCTTGAATGAGCAGTTCTTC. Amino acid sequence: CASSVRASGGPLNEQFF.